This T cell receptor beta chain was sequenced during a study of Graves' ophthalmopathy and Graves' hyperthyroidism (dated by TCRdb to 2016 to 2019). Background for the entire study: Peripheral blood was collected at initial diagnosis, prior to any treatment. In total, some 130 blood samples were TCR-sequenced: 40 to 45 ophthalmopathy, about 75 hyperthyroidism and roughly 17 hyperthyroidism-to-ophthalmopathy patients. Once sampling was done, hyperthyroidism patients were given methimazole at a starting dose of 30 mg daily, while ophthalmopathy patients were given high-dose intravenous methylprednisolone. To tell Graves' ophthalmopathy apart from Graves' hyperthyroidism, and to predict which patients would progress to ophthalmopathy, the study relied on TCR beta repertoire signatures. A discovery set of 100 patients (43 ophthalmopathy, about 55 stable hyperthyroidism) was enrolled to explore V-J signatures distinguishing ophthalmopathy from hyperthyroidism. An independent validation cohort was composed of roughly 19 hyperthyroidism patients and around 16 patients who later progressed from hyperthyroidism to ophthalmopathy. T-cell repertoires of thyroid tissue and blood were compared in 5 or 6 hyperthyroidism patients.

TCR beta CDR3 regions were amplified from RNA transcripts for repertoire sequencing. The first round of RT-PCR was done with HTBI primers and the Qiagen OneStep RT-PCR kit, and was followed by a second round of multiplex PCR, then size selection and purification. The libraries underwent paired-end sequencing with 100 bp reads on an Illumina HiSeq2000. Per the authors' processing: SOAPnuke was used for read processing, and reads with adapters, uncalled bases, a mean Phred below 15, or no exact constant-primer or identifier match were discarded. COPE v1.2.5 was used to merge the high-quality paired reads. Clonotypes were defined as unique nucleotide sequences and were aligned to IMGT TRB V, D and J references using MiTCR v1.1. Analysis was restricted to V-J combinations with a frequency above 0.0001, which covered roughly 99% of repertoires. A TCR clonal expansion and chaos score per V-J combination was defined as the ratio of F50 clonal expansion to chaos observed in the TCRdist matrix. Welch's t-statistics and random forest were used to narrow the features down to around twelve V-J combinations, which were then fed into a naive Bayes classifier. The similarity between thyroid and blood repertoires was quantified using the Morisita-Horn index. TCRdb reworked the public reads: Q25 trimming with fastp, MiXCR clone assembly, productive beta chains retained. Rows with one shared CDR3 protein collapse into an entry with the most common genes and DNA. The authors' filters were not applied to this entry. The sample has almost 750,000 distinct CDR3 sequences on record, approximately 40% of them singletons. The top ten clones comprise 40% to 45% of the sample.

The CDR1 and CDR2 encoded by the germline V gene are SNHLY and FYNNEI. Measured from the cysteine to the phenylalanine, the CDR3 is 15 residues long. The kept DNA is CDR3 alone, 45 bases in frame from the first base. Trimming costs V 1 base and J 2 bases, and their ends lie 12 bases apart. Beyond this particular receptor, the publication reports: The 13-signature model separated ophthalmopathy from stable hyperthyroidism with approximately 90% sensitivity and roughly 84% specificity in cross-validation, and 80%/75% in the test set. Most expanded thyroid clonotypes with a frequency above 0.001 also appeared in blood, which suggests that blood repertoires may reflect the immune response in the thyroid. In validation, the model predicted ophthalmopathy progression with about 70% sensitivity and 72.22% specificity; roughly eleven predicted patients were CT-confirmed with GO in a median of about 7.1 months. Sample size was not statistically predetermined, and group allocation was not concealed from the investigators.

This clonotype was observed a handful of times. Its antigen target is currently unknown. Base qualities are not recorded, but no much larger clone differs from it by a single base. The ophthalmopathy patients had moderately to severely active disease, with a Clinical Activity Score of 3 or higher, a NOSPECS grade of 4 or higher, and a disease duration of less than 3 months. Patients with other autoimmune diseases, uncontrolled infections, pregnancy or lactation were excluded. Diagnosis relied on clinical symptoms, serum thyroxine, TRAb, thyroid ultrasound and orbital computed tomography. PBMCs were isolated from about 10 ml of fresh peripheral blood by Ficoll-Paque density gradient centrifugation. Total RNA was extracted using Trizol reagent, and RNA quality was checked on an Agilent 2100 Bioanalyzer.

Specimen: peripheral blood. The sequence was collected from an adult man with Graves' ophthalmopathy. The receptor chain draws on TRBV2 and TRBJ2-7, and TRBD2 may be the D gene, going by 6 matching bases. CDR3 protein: CASSEGPRLAYEQYF. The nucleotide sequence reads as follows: TGTGCCAGCAGTGAAGGACCACGACTAGCCTACGAGCAGTACTTC. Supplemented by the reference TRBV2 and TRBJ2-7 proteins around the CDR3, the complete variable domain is EPEVTQTPSHQVTQMGQEVILRCVPISNHLYFYWYRQILGQKVEFLVSFYNNEISEKSEIFDDQFSVERPDGSNFTLKIRSTKLEDSAMYFCASSEGPRLAYEQYFGPGTRLTVT.